This T cell receptor (beta chain) is drawn from a study of identical twins. Study findings and constraints: Some out-of-frame alpha sequences were shared by twins, and these showed excess low generation probability. Weaker excess sharing between twins was seen in beta out-of-frame sequences. Reduced insertions were recorded for abundant cord blood beta clonotypes, with no such pattern in memory repertoires.

CDR3 size: 12 residues. Germline lookup yields CDR1 MDHEN and CDR2 SYDVKM. With 3 bases removed from V and 3 bases from J, the gap between germline ends came to 5 bases. cDNA carried unique molecular identifiers, and a universal primer site was added by template switching. TCRdb re-derived calls from the 5' RACE reads in MiXCR, one entry per CDR3 protein. The data show 1.5 million to 2 million distinct CDR3 sequences, about 32% seen once. The table lists this clonotype with many counts. The target antigen is unknown. V and J are TRBV28 and TRBJ1-1; D gene uncertain. This TCR derives from a newborn girl in good health. Specimen: cord blood. This chain's CDR3 is CASSFGHTEAFF. DNA of the CDR3: TGTGCCAGCAGTTTCGGACACACTGAAGCTTTCTTT.